A selection of T cell receptor beta chains follows, all from one sample in a study of shared clonotypes between healthy human individuals. The assay was immunoSEQ multiplex PCR, and TCRdb's table has in-frame clones only and misses some. Among roughly 590,000 clones listed, nearly 97% were seen once. The sequenced sample consisted of naive CD8+ T cells sorted from blood. The source is a woman aged 30 to 39 in good health. Both conserved end residues are part of each CDR3. D genes are given only for firm matches. Some rows have no size entry. The others give once, few or many, or a class for an expanded clone.

v_call	d_call	clone_size	j_call	cdr3_aa	cdr3_nt
TRBV27	TRBD1	once	TRBJ1-1	CASSLGWAGGDTEAFF	TGTGCCAGCAGTTTAGGCTGGGCAGGGGGAGACACTGAAGCTTTCTTT
TRBV7-9	NA	NA	TRBJ2-2	CASSFDTNTGELFF	TGTGCCAGCAGCTTCGATACGAACACCGGGGAGCTGTTTTTT
TRBV11-2	TRBD2	NA	TRBJ2-3	CASSSKRENTDTQYF	TGTGCCAGCAGCTCCAAGCGGGAAAACACAGATACGCAGTATTTT
TRBV15	TRBD2	NA	TRBJ2-5	CATSRQAGAETQYF	TGTGCCACCAGCAGACAAGCGGGAGCGGAGACCCAGTACTTC
TRBV19	NA	once	TRBJ1-5	CASSIDQRGAQPQHF	TGTGCCAGTAGTATAGATCAGAGGGGGGCGCAGCCCCAGCATTTT
TRBV7-9	TRBD2	NA	TRBJ2-1	CASSLGRADEQFF	TGTGCCAGCAGCTTGGGGAGGGCCGATGAGCAGTTCTTC
TRBV11-2	NA	NA	TRBJ2-3	CASSLKATQRRNTQYF	TGTGCCAGCAGCTTAAAAGCGACTCAACGGCGGAATACGCAGTATTTT
TRBV12-2	NA	NA	TRBJ2-6	CASRSPTSGSSGANVLTF	TGTGCAAGTCGCTCCCCGACTAGCGGGAGCTCTGGGGCCAACGTCCTGACTTTC
TRBV11-2	TRBD2	NA	TRBJ2-7	CASSLGEGYEQYF	TGTGCCAGCAGCCTAGGGGAGGGCTACGAGCAGTACTTC
TRBV6-5	NA	NA	TRBJ2-7	CASSYSEGYNEQYF	TGTGCCAGCAGTTACTCGGAGGGGTACAACGAGCAGTACTTC
TRBV4-1	NA	few	TRBJ1-1	CASSQAQGLNTEAFF	TGCGCCAGCAGCCAAGCACAGGGATTGAACACTGAAGCTTTCTTT
TRBV19	NA	NA	TRBJ1-5	CASRLQDLSNQPQHF	TGTGCCAGTAGGCTCCAGGACCTTAGCAATCAGCCCCAGCATTTT
TRBV15	NA	NA	TRBJ2-3	CATSREGRTDTQYF	TGTGCCACCAGCAGAGAGGGCCGTACAGATACGCAGTATTTT
TRBV30	NA	NA	TRBJ2-1	CAWSPPGEQFF	TGTGCCTGGAGCCCCCCAGGAGAGCAGTTCTTC
TRBV9	NA	NA	TRBJ2-1	CASDGGTSLQGEQFF	TGTGCCAGCGACGGAGGGACTTCTCTCCAGGGGGAGCAGTTCTTC
TRBV28	TRBD2	NA	TRBJ2-2	CASSSGLTNTGELFF	TGTGCCAGCAGCTCGGGACTAACGAACACCGGGGAGCTGTTTTTT
TRBV7-2	NA	once	TRBJ2-5	CASSLAARGTQYF	TGTGCCAGCAGCTTAGCGGCGAGGGGGACCCAGTACTTC
TRBV7-6	NA	NA	TRBJ1-2	CASSSHQLNYGYTF	TGTGCCAGCAGCTCCCATCAGCTCAACTATGGCTACACCTTC
TRBV4-2	TRBD2	NA	TRBJ2-1	CATTGLAGGRDEQFF	TGTGCCACCACGGGCCTAGCGGGAGGAAGGGATGAGCAGTTCTTC
TRBV7-3	NA	NA	TRBJ2-1	CASSLRQGRHNEQFF	TGTGCCAGCAGCTTAAGGCAGGGGAGACACAATGAGCAGTTCTTC
TRBV28	TRBD1	NA	TRBJ1-2	CASSFRGVGGQGDGYTF	TGTGCCAGCAGTTTTAGGGGTGTAGGGGGACAGGGTGATGGCTACACCTTC
TRBV4-1	NA	NA	TRBJ2-1	CASSQFGDNEQFF	TGCGCCAGCAGCCAGTTCGGGGACAATGAGCAGTTCTTC
TRBV9	NA	NA	TRBJ2-1	CASSALSGPLYNEQFF	TGTGCCAGCAGCGCCTTAAGCGGGCCCCTCTACAATGAGCAGTTCTTC
TRBV7-7	NA	NA	TRBJ2-7	CASSLAVSSYEQYF	TGTGCCAGCAGCTTAGCCGTGAGTTCCTACGAGCAGTACTTC
TRBV7-9	NA	once	TRBJ1-1	CASSLGTDEAFF	TGTGCCAGCAGCTTAGGGACGGATGAAGCTTTCTTT
TRBV25-1	NA	once	TRBJ1-6	CASSDLRDASPLHF	TGTGCCAGCAGTGACCTAAGGGATGCTTCACCCCTCCACTTT
TRBV27	NA	NA	TRBJ2-1	CASSLIYRESNEQFF	TGTGCCAGCAGTCTAATCTACCGGGAGTCCAATGAGCAGTTCTTC
TRBV4-1	NA	NA	TRBJ2-7	CASSQGLGTYEQYF	TGCGCCAGCAGCCAAGGTCTAGGTACTTACGAGCAGTACTTC
TRBV27	NA	NA	TRBJ2-3	CASSSLVTDTQYF	TGTGCCAGCAGTTCCCTCGTCACAGATACGCAGTATTTT
TRBV9	NA	NA	TRBJ2-7	CASSAGHEQYF	TGTGCCAGCAGCGCCGGCCACGAGCAGTACTTC
TRBV7-9	TRBD1	NA	TRBJ2-7	CASSPPPAGTGLYEQYF	TGTGCCAGCAGCCCACCGCCAGCCGGGACAGGACTCTACGAGCAGTACTTC
TRBV5-4	NA	NA	TRBJ2-7	CASRWSDSYEQYF	TGTGCCAGCCGCTGGTCGGACAGCTACGAGCAGTACTTC
TRBV27	TRBD2	NA	TRBJ2-1	CASNPGLAPYNEQFF	TGTGCCAGCAACCCGGGACTAGCCCCGTACAATGAGCAGTTCTTC
TRBV28	TRBD2	NA	TRBJ2-5	CASRVASGIWETQYF	TGTGCCAGCAGGGTCGCTAGCGGGATCTGGGAGACCCAGTACTTC
TRBV5-6	NA	NA	TRBJ2-7	CASSFGGQSSYEQYF	TGTGCCAGCAGCTTTGGTGGACAGAGCTCCTACGAGCAGTACTTC
TRBV13	TRBD2	NA	TRBJ2-1	CASSPFFREDAYNEQFF	TGTGCCAGCAGCCCGTTTTTTCGGGAGGATGCCTACAATGAGCAGTTCTTC
TRBV7-6	NA	NA	TRBJ2-2	CASSEGAGELFF	TGTGCCAGCAGCGAAGGGGCCGGGGAGCTGTTTTTT
TRBV28	TRBD1	NA	TRBJ1-2	CASSPRRDRFNYGYTF	TGTGCCAGCAGTCCACGCCGGGACAGGTTTAACTATGGCTACACCTTC
TRBV19	NA	NA	TRBJ2-2	CASSSGFTGELFF	TGTGCCAGTAGTAGCGGTTTCACCGGGGAGCTGTTTTTT
TRBV5-6	NA	NA	TRBJ1-3	CASSLGASGNTIYF	TGTGCCAGCAGCTTGGGGGCTTCTGGAAACACCATATATTTT
TRBV27	TRBD1	NA	TRBJ2-7	CASSPGTGVGEQYF	TGTGCCAGCAGTCCCGGGACAGGGGTGGGCGAGCAGTACTTC
TRBV18	NA	NA	TRBJ1-2	CASSPRGGYGYTF	TGTGCCAGCTCACCGCGAGGTGGGTATGGCTACACCTTC
TRBV15	TRBD2	NA	TRBJ2-7	CATSREASGSYEQYF	TGTGCCACCAGCAGAGAGGCTAGCGGTTCGTACGAGCAGTACTTC
TRBV7-8	NA	NA	TRBJ1-5	CASSFTGKGQPQHF	TGTGCCAGCAGCTTTACAGGGAAGGGTCAGCCCCAGCATTTT
TRBV29-1	TRBD1	NA	TRBJ2-1	CSVGGRGQMNEQFF	TGCAGCGTTGGTGGCAGGGGGCAAATGAATGAGCAGTTCTTC
TRBV28	NA	NA	TRBJ2-3	CASSLFSTDTQYF	TGTGCCAGCAGTTTATTCTCCACAGATACGCAGTATTTT